Following are 24 T cell receptor beta chains from one sample sequenced in a study of T cells in Graves' hyperthyroidism and ophthalmopathy. Amplification yielded TCR beta CDR3 regions, with RNA transcripts as the source. Using the HTBI primer set, a first-round RT-PCR was run on the TCR CDR3. TCRdb analysed the multiplex PCR reads with MiXCR anew, one entry per CDR3 protein. The table has approximately 560,000 distinct CDR3 sequences, 15% to 18% seen once; the top ten hold around 6.6%. Sequencing was done on a sample of blood. These receptors all stem from a woman aged 25 to 39 with Graves' hyperthyroidism.

Of note for this clonotype: This may be a read error, as it is one base from a much larger clone. The gene calls are TRBV10-3 and TRBJ2-7, with D possibly matching TRBD2 (6 bases). Looked up from germline, CDR1 is ENHRY and CDR2 is SYGVKD. CDR3 length: 15 amino acids. V shed 3 bases and J shed 2 bases, with 14 bases lying between them. The CDR3 DNA reads as TGTGCCATCAGTGACGTCTGGAGGGTCACCTACGAGCAGTACTTC. Its protein is CAISDVWRVTYEQYF.

This clonotype was recorded a few times. The chain employs TRBV3-1 and TRBJ1-1; TRBD1 might be the D (6 bases). Germline V gene lookup returns CDR1 LGHDT and CDR2 YNNKEL (reference sequence). The CDR3 loop spans 16 amino acids. Trimming removed 7 bases at V and 1 base at J, with 19 bases between. Written as DNA, the CDR3 is TGTGCCAGCACCCCAACCTGGACAGTAACGAACACTGAAGCTTTCTTT. It is translated as CASTPTWTVTNTEAFF.

This clonotype was detected ten times or more. This chain connects TRBV6-1 to TRBJ2-5; 8 nucleotides agree with TRBD1. CDR3 length: 14 residues. The germline V gene encodes CDR1 MNHNS and CDR2 SASEGT. V lost 5 bases to trimming and J lost 5 bases; unmatched junction nucleotides: 7. CDR3 sequence: CASSLRTGMETQYF. CDR3 nucleotide sequence: TGTGCCAGCAGTTTGAGGACAGGGATGGAGACCCAGTACTTC.

About this clonotype: This may be a read error: a much more frequent sequence differs by one nucleotide. The CDR3 end shows no conserved phenylalanine or tryptophan, and so a read error is likely. The chain carries TRBV27 and TRBJ1-2, with TRBD1 identical over 7 bases. Germline V lookup: CDR1 MNHEY, CDR2 SMNVEV (reference sequence). CDR3 length: 13 residues. The V segment lost 3 bases and the J segment 4 bases; nucleotides outside the gene matches: 2. The CDR3 sequence: CASSFRTGYGYTL. CDR3 coding DNA: TGTGCCAGCAGTTTTAGGACAGGCTATGGCTACACCCTC.

The V and J genes are TRBV19 and TRBJ2-5; 16 bases align to TRBD2. CDR3 length: 17 amino acids. Per the germline V gene, CDR1 is LNHDA and CDR2 is SQIVND (reference sequence). V was clipped by 5 bases and J by 5 bases; unmatched bases: 8. The CDR3 nucleotides read TGTGCCAGTAGTTCAGGGACTAGCGGGAGGGCCGGTGAGACCCAGTACTTC. Translated: CASSSGTSGRAGETQYF.

This clonotype came up many times. The chain carries TRBV30 and TRBJ1-1; D is uncertain. The V gene lost 1 base and the J gene lost 3 bases, with 3 bases spanning the gap. This CDR3 is built from 11 residues. Germline CDR1 and CDR2: GTSNPN and SVGIG (reference sequence). The CDR3 sequence is CAWSGDTEAFF. In DNA, the CDR3 is TGTGCCTGGAGTGGGGACACTGAAGCTTTCTTT.

The V call is TRBV6-1, the J call TRBJ1-5; TRBD1 is a possible D gene (6 bases). Germline V gives CDR1 MNHNS, CDR2 SASEGT. The ends were cut back, 6 bases at V and 4 bases at J, with 16 bases in the middle. The CDR3 runs to 15 residues. For the CDR3, the DNA is TGTGCCAGCAGCTCAAGAGGGGGGTTAAATCAGCCCCAGCATTTT. Protein sequence: CASSSRGGLNQPQHF.

The rearrangement joins TRBV12-3 or TRBV12-4 to TRBJ1-2; D unresolved. The CDR3 length is 12 residues. Trimming stripped 5 bases from V and 8 bases from J, with 12 bases between. This chain's CDR3 is CASSPLGLGYTF. CDR3 nucleotide sequence: TGTGCCAGCAGTCCCCTCGGGTTAGGCTACACCTTC.

V usage is TRBV5-8 and J usage is TRBJ2-1; D possibly corresponds to TRBD2 (5 bases). V was clipped by 3 bases and J by 1 base, with 17 bases between them. CDR1 is SGHTS and CDR2 is YDEGEE in the germline V gene. The CDR3 has 17 amino acids. In DNA, the CDR3 is TGTGCCAGCAGCTGGGGAAGCGGAATGGGGTCCTACAATGAGCAGTTCTTC. This codes for CASSWGSGMGSYNEQFF.

This clonotype occurred a few times. The chain carries TRBV29-1 and TRBJ1-3; D uncertain. This CDR3 comprises 15 residues. Looked up from germline, CDR1 is SQVTM and CDR2 is ANQGSEA. The germline V and J ends were trimmed by 5 bases and 0 bases, with 14 bases remaining between them. In nucleotides, the CDR3 is TGCAGCGTTTCCCCTACGGGCGGCTCTGGAAACACCATATATTTT. Residues: CSVSPTGGSGNTIYF. Looking up the rest from reference TRBV29-1 and TRBJ1-3 gives the full variable domain: SAVISQKPSRDICQRGTSLTIQCQVDSQVTMMFWYRQQPGQSLTLIATANQGSEATYESGFVIDKFPISRPNLTFSTLTVSNMSPEDSSIYLCSVSPTGGSGNTIYFGEGSWLTVV.

This clonotype was observed at least ten times. The chain is built from TRBV30 and TRBJ2-1; 11 bases fit TRBD2. Germline trimming cut 1 base from V and 0 bases from J; bases unmatched to any gene: 5. CDR3 length: 17 amino acids. Germline CDR1 is GTSNPN and CDR2 is SVGIG (reference sequence). CDR3 in amino acids: CAWSGGGLAGSYNEQFF. The CDR3 nucleotides are TGTGCCTGGAGTGGAGGTGGACTAGCGGGCTCCTACAATGAGCAGTTCTTC.

This clonotype was found a few times. The V gene is TRBV18, the J gene TRBJ1-1; D gene unclear. This CDR3 spans 15 amino acids. The germline V gene has CDR1 KGHSH and CDR2 LQKENI. V lost 2 bases, J lost 0 bases, and 10 bases lay in between. The CDR3: CASSPGDGMNTEAFF. In DNA form, the CDR3 reads TGTGCCAGCTCACCAGGTGATGGGATGAACACTGAAGCTTTCTTT.

This clonotype appeared a few times. The chain employs TRBV10-3 and TRBJ1-2, with D possibly matching TRBD1 (6 bases). The CDR3 covers 14 residues. V was pared by 3 bases and J by 1 base, with 9 bases between. Germline CDR1 ENHRY, CDR2 SYGVKD. The CDR3 here is CAISDEQGNYGYTF. CDR3 in DNA: TGTGCCATCAGTGACGAACAGGGTAACTATGGCTACACCTTC.

In this sample, this clonotype turned up a few times. The chain recombines TRBV6-1 with TRBJ2-3; D not certain. The CDR3 has 13 amino acids. CDR1 is MNHNS and CDR2 is SASEGT in the germline V gene. The V gene lost 8 bases and the J gene lost 2 bases, with 11 bases spanning the gap. The CDR3, as DNA: TGTGCCAGCCGAAGACTGGACACAGATACGCAGTATTTT. The encoded protein is CASRRLDTDTQYF.

This clonotype was seen repeatedly, ten times or more. V usage is TRBV2 and J usage is TRBJ2-7; D not certain. The CDR3 extends over 14 amino acids. V was pared by 0 bases and J by 0 bases, with 6 bases between. Germline V gives CDR1 SNHLY, CDR2 FYNNEI. The CDR3 DNA follows: TGTGCCAGCAGTGAAGCCCTAAGCTCCTACGAGCAGTACTTC. Translating gives CASSEALSSYEQYF.

This clonotype came up many times. The gene calls are TRBV3-1 and TRBJ2-2; 10 nucleotides match TRBD1. Germline V gene sequence: CDR1 LGHDT, CDR2 YNNKEL (reference sequence). The CDR3 consists of 14 residues. Trimming removed 4 bases from V and 7 bases from J; junction bases left unmatched: 3. CDR3 DNA sequence: TGTGCCAGCAGCCCGGGACAGGGGTACGGGGAGCTGTTTTTT. It yields the protein CASSPGQGYGELFF.

This clonotype was counted many times. This chain links TRBV12-3 or TRBV12-4 with TRBJ2-7; TRBD1 is a possible D gene (5 bases). This CDR3 has 13 amino acids. Trimming stripped 5 bases from V and 7 bases from J, with 15 bases between. The CDR3 sequence is CASSIQGMLEQYF. CDR3 nucleotides: TGTGCCAGCAGTATTCAGGGCATGTTGGAGCAGTACTTC.

The chain recombines TRBV7-9 with TRBJ2-5; D remains ambiguous. Trimming cost V 2 bases and J 0 bases, with 10 bases left between them. The germline gives CDR1 SEHNR, CDR2 FQNEAQ (reference sequence). There are 15 residues in the CDR3. CDR3 protein: CASSLPRWYQETQYF. The DNA for the CDR3 is TGTGCCAGCAGCTTACCCAGATGGTACCAAGAGACCCAGTACTTC.

This clonotype came up many times. The chain couples TRBV7-8 to TRBJ2-1, with 11 positions matching TRBD1. Unmatched junction bases numbered 8, after V lost 2 bases and J lost 5 bases. Looked up from germline, CDR1 is SGHVS and CDR2 is FQNEAQ. The length of the CDR3 is 17 residues. CDR3: CASSLRRTGGEDNEQFF. CDR3 DNA: TGTGCCAGCAGCTTACGTAGGACAGGGGGCGAGGACAATGAGCAGTTCTTC.

This clonotype was detected only a few times. This chain joins TRBV6-1 and TRBJ2-3; 11 nucleotides align to TRBD2. Germline V gene sequence: CDR1 MNHNS, CDR2 SASEGT. The CDR3 totals 14 residues. V dropped 6 bases and J dropped 2; count of bases not matched to a gene: 1. The CDR3 loop is CASRGLAVTDTQYF. CDR3 DNA: TGTGCCAGCAGGGGACTAGCGGTCACAGATACGCAGTATTTT.

The CDR3 coding sequence is TGCAGTGCTAGAGATCCGGCGCAGGGCCCCTACGAGCAGTACTTC. Its translation: CSARDPAQGPYEQYF. J is TRBJ2-7 and V is TRBV20-1; D possibly corresponds to TRBD1 (5 bases). The germline V and J ends were trimmed by 0 bases and 2 bases, with 14 bases remaining between them. Germline lookup yields CDR1 DFQATT and CDR2 SNEGSKA (reference sequence). The CDR3 extends over 15 amino acids.

In regard to this clonotype: This clone may be a read error of a much larger clone one base away. The chain employs TRBV5-1 and TRBJ2-7, with 7 bases that match TRBD2. The V and J ends lost 0 bases and 0 bases, in that order; junction bases with no gene match: 6. Germline CDR1 is SGHRS and CDR2 is YFSETQ. The CDR3 is 16 amino acids. The CDR3 region is CASSLVTGGLSYEQYF. The CDR3, as DNA: TGCGCCAGCAGCTTGGTAACGGGGGGACTCTCCTACGAGCAGTACTTC.

This clonotype has only a few counts. At one of its ends the junction is not consistent with the germline gene, which may arise from a read error. The V and J genes are TRBV20-1 and TRBJ2-3, with D perhaps matching TRBD1 (7 bases). This CDR3 region has 13 residues. CDR1 is DFQATT and CDR2 is SNEGSKA in the germline V gene (reference sequence). This chain's CDR3 is CSATQGGTDAQYF. CDR3 sequence (DNA): TGCAGTGCTACCCAGGGGGGCACAGATGCGCAGTATTTT.

The chain couples TRBV20-1 to TRBJ2-2; D gene uncertain. Germline values: CDR1 DFQATT, CDR2 SNEGSKA (reference sequence). The CDR3 is 13 residues long. The CDR3 sequence: CSPSSRNTGELFF. CDR3 in DNA: TGCAGCCCTTCTAGTCGCAACACCGGGGAGCTGTTTTTT.